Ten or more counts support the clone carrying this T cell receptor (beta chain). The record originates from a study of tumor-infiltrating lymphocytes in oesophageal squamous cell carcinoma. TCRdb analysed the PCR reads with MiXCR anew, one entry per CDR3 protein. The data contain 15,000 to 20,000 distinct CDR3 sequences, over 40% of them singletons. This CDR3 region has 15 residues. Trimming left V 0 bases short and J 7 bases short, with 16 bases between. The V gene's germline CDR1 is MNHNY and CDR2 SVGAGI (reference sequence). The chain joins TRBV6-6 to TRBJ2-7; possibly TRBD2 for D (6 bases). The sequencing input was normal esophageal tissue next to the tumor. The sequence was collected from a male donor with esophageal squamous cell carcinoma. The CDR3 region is CASSYSGRAREEQYF. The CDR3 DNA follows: TGTGCCAGCAGTTACTCGGGCAGGGCACGGGAGGAGCAGTACTTC.